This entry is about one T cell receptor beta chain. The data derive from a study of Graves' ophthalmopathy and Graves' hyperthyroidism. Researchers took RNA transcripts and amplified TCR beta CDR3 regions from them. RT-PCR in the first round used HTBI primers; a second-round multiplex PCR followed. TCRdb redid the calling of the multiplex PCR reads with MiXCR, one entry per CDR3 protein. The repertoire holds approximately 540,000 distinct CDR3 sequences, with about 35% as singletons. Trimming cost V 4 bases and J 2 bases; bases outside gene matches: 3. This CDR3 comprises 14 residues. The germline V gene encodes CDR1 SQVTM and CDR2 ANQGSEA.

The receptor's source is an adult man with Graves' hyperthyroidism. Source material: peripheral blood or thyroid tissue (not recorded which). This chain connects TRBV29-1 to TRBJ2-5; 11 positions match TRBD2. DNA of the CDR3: TGCAGCGTTGCACTAGCGGGAGAGCAAGAGACCCAGTACTTC. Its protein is CSVALAGEQETQYF.